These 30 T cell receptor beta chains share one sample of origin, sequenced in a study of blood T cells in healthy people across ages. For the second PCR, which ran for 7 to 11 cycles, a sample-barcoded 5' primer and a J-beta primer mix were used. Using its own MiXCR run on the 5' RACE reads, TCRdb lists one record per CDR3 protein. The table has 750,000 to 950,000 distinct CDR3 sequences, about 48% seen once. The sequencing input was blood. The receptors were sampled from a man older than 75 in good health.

In DNA, the CDR3 is TGTGCCAGCAGCGAAGCCAGGGGGCAGAACACTGAAGCTTTCTTT. Translating gives CASSEARGQNTEAFF. The J gene is TRBJ1-1, the V gene TRBV28; 8 nucleotides align to TRBD1. The CDR3 contains 15 residues. CDR1 and CDR2 (germline): MDHEN, SYDVKM. Trimming at V came to 6 bases and at J to 1 base, leaving 7 bases not matched to a gene.

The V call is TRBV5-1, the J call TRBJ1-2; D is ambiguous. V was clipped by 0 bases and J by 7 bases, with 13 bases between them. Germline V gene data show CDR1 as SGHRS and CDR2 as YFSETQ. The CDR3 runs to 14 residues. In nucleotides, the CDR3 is TGCGCCAGCAGCTTGGAGGGTAGAGGATCTGGCTACACCTTC. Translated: CASSLEGRGSGYTF.

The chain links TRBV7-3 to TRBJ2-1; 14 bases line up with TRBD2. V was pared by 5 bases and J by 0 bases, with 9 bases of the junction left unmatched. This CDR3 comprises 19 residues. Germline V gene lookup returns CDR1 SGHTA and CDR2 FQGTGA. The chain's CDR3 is CASSRPGLAGAPSYNEQFF. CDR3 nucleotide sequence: TGTGCCAGCAGCCGACCGGGACTAGCGGGGGCACCCTCCTACAATGAGCAGTTCTTC.

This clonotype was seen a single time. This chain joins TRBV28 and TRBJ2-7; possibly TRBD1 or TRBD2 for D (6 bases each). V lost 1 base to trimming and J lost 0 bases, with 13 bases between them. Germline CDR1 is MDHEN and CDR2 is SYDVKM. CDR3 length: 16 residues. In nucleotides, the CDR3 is TGTGCCAGCAGTTTATCTGGGGGGCCTAGCTCCTACGAGCAGTACTTC. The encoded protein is CASSLSGGPSSYEQYF.

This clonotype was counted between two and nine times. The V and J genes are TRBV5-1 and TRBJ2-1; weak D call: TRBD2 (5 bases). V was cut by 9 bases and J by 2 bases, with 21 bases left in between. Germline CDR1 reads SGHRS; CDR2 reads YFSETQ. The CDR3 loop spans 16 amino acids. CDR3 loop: CATRSGPEVTYNEQFF. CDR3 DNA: TGCGCCACCAGGAGCGGTCCGGAGGTCACCTACAATGAGCAGTTCTTC.

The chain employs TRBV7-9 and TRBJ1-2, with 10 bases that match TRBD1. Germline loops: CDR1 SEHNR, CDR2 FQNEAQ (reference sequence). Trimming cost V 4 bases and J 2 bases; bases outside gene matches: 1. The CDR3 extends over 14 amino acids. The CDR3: CASSWDRGNYGYTF. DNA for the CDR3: TGTGCCAGCAGCTGGGACAGGGGAAACTATGGCTACACCTTC.

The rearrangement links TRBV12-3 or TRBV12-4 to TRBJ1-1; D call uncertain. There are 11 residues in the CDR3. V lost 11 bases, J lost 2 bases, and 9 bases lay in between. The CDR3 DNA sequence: TGTGCCGTTATCGCTAACACTGAAGCTTTCTTT. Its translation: CAVIANTEAFF.

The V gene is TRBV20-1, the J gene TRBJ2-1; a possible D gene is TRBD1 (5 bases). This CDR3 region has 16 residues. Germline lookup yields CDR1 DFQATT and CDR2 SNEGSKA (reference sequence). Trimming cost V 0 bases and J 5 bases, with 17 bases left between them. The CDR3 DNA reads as TGCAGTGCTAGAGATCAGGGCCCAGGGTCCCACAATGAGCAGTTCTTC. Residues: CSARDQGPGSHNEQFF.

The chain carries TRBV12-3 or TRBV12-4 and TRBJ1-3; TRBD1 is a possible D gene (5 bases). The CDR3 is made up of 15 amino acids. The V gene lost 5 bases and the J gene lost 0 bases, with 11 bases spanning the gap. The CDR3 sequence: CASSLWGGSGNTIYF. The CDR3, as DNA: TGTGCCAGCAGTCTATGGGGGGGCTCTGGAAACACCATATATTTT.

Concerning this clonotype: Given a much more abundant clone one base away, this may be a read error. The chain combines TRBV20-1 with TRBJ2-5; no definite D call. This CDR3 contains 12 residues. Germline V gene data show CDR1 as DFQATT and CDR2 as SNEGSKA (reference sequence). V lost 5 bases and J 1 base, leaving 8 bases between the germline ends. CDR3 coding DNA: TGCAGTGCTCCTGCGGTCCAAGAGACCCAGTACTTC. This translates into CSAPAVQETQYF.

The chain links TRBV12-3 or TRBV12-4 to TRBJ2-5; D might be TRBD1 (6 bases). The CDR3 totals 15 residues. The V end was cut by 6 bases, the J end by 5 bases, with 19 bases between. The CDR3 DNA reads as TGTGCCAGCAGGCCCGAGGGGGAGCCAGCGGAGACCCAGTACTTC. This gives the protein CASRPEGEPAETQYF.

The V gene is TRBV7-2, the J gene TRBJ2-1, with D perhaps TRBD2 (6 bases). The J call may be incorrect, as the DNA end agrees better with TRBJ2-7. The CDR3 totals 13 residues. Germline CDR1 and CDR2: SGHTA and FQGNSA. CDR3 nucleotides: TGTGCCAGCAGCCTACGGAGGGCGGGGGAGCAGTACTTC. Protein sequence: CASSLRRAGEQYF.

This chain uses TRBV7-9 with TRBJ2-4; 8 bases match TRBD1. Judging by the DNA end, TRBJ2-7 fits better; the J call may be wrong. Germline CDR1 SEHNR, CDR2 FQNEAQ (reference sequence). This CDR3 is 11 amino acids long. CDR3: CAITGGYEQYF. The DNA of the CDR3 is TGTGCCATCACAGGGGGGTACGAGCAGTACTTC.

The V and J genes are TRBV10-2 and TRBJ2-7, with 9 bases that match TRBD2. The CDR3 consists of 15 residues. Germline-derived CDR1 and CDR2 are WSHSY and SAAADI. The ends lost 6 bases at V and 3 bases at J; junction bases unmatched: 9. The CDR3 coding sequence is TGCGCCAGCAGAATAAACCTAGCGGGGATCTACGAGCAGTACTTC. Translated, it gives CASRINLAGIYEQYF.

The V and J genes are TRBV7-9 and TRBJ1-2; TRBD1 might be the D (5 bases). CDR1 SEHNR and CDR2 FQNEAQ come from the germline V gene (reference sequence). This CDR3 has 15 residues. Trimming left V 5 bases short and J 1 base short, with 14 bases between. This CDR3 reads CASSPAGGNNYGYTF. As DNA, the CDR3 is TGTGCCAGCAGCCCCGCCGGGGGGAATAACTATGGCTACACCTTC. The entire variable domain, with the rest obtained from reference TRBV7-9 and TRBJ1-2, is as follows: DTGVSQNPRHKITKRGQNVTFRCDPISEHNRLYWYRQTLGQGPEFLTYFQNEAQLEKSRLLSDRFSAERPKGSFSTLEIQRTEQGDSAMYLCASSPAGGNNYGYTFGSGTRLTVV.

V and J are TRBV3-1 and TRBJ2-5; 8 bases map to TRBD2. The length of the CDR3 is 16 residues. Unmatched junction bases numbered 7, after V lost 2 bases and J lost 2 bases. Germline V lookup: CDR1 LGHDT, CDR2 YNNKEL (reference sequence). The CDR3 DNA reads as TGTGCCAGCAGCCAACCCTTTAGCGGGATGCAAGAGACCCAGTACTTC. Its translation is CASSQPFSGMQETQYF.

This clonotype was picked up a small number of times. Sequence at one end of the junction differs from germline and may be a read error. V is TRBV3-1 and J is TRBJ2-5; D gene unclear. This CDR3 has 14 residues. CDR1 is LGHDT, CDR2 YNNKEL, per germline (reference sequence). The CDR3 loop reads CASSQAGRQETQYF. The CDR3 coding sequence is TGCGCCAGCAGCCAAGCAGGCAGACAAGAGACCCAGTACTTC.

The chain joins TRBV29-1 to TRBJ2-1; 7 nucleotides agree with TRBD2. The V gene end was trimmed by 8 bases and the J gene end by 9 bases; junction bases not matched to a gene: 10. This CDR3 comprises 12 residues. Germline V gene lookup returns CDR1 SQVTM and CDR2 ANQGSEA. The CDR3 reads CSSSVLAVEQFF. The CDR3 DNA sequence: TGCAGCTCCTCGGTTCTAGCGGTTGAGCAGTTCTTC.

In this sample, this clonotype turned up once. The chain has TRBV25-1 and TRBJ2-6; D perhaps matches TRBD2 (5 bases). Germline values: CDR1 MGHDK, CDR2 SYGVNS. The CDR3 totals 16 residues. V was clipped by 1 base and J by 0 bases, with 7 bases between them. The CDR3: CASSESRGSGANVLTF. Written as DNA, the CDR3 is TGTGCCAGCAGTGAATCCCGGGGCTCTGGGGCCAACGTCCTGACTTTC.

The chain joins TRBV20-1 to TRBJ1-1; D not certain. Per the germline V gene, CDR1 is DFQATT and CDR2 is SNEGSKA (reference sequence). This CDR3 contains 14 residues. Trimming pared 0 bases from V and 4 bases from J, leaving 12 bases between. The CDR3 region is CSARDPRGSTEAFF. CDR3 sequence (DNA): TGCAGTGCTAGAGATCCCCGAGGGTCCACTGAAGCTTTCTTT.

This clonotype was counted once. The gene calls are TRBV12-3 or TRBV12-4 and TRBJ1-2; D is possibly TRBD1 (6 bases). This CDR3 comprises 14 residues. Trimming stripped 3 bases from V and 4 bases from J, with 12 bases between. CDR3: CASSFGGAGYGYTF. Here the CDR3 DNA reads TGTGCCAGCAGTTTCGGGGGGGCGGGCTATGGCTACACCTTC.

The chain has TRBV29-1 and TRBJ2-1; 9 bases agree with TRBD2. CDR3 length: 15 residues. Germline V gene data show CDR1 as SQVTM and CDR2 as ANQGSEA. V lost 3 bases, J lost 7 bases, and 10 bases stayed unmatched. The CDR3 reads CSVDVSSGMGNEQFF. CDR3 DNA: TGCAGCGTTGATGTCTCTAGCGGGATGGGAAATGAGCAGTTCTTC.

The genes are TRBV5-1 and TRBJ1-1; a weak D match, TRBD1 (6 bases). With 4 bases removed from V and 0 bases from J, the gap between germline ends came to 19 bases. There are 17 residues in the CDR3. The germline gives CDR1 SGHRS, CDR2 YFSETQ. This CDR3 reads CASSTNQQGTMNTEAFF. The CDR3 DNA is TGCGCCAGCAGCACAAACCAACAGGGAACAATGAACACTGAAGCTTTCTTT.

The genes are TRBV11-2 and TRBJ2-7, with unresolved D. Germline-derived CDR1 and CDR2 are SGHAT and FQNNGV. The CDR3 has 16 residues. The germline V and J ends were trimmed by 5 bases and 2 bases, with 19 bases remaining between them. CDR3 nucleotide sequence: TGTGCCAGCAGCCATTTCGGGCGCCTCCCAACCTACGAGCAGTACTTC. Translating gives CASSHFGRLPTYEQYF.

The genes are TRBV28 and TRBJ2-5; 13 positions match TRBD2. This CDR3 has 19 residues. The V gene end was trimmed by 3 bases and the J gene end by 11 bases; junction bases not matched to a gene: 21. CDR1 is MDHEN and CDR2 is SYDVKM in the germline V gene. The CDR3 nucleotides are TGTGCCAGCAGTTTGGTCATCGGACTAGCGGGAGACCTCAGCAATGAGCAGTACTTC. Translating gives CASSLVIGLAGDLSNEQYF.

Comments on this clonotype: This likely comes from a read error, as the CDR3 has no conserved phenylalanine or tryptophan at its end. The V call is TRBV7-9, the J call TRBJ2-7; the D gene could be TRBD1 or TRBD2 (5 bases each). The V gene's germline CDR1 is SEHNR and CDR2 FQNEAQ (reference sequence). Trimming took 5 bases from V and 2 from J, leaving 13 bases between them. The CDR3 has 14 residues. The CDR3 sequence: CASSHRDGAYEQYL. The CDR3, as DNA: TGTGCCAGCAGCCACCGGGACGGAGCCTACGAGCAGTACCTC.

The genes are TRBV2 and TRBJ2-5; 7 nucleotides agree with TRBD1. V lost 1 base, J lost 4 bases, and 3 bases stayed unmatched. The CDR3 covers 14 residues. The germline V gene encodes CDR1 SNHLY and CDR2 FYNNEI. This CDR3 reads CASSEGTGVETQYF. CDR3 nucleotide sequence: TGTGCCAGCAGTGAAGGGACAGGAGTAGAGACCCAGTACTTC.

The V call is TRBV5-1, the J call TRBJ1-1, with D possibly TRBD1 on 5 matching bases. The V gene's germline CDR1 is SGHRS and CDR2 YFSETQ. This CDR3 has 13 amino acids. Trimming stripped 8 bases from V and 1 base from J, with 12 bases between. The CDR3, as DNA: TGCGCCAGTCGGGACCGCTCGAACACTGAAGCTTTCTTT. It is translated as CASRDRSNTEAFF.

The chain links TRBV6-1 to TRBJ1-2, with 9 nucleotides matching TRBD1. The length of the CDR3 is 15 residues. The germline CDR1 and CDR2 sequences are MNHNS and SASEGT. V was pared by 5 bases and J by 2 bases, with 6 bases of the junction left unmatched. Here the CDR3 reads CASSQTGGTNYGYTF. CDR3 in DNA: TGTGCCAGCAGTCAGACAGGGGGAACCAACTATGGCTACACCTTC.

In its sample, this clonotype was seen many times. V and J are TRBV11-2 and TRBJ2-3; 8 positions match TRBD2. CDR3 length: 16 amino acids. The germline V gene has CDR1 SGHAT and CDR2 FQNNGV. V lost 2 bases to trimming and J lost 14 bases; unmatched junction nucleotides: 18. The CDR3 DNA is TGTGCCAGCAGCTTATATCCGGGGGGGAGTACCAGATACGCGTATTTT. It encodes CASSLYPGGSTRYAYF.